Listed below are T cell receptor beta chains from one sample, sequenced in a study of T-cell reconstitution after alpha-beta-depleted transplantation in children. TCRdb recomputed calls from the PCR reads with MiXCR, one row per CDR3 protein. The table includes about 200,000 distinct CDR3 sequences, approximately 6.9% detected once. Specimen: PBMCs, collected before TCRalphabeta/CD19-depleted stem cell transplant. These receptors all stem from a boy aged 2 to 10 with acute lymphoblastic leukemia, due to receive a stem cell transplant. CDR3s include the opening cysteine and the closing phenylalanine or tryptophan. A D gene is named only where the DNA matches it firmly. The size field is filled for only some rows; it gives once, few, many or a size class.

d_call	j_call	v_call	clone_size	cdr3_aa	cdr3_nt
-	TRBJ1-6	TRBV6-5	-	CASTRSSYNSPLHF	TGTGCCAGCACTCGGAGCTCCTATAATTCACCCCTCCACTTT
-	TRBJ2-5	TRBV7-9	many	CASSLAAGETQYF	TGTGCCAGCAGCTTAGCCGCGGGGGAGACCCAGTACTTC
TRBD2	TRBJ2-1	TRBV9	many	CASSVDGPAGVANEQFF	TGTGCCAGCAGCGTAGACGGGCCAGCGGGAGTGGCGAATGAGCAGTTCTTC
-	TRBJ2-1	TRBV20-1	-	CSARPPSGEQFF	TGCAGTGCTAGACCCCCTTCGGGTGAGCAGTTCTTC
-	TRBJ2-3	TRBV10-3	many	CATQTTDTQYF	TGTGCCACCCAGACCACAGATACGCAGTATTTT
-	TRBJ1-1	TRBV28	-	CASRGRPEAFF	TGTGCCAGCCGGGGACGGCCGGAAGCTTTCTTT
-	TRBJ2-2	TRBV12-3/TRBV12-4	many	CASGGPETGELFF	TGTGCCAGCGGGGGCCCGGAGACCGGGGAGCTGTTTTTT
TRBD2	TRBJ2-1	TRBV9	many	CASSPVAGRSYNEQFF	TGTGCCAGCAGCCCGGTAGCGGGTCGCTCCTACAATGAGCAGTTCTTC
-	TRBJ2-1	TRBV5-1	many	CASSLELHGEQFF	TGCGCCAGCAGCTTGGAACTGCACGGTGAGCAGTTCTTC
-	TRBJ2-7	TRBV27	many	CASSSPTRSPPPSYEQYF	TGTGCCAGCAGTTCTCCCACAAGGTCACCACCCCCCTCCTACGAGCAGTACTTC
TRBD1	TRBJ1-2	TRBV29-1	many	CSVETGGGGYTF	TGCAGCGTTGAGACAGGGGGAGGTGGCTACACCTTC
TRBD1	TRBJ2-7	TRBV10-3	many	CAITSTGGGDEQYF	TGTGCCATCACTTCGACAGGGGGAGGGGACGAGCAGTACTTC
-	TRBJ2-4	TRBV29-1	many	CSVEIGGKNIQYF	TGCAGCGTTGAAATAGGGGGGAAAAACATTCAGTACTTC
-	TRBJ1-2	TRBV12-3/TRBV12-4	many	CASSPQTGNYGYTF	TGTGCCAGCAGCCCTCAGACCGGTAACTATGGCTACACCTTC
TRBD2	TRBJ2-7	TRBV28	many	CATHTGGPTNEQYF	TGTGCCACCCACACGGGAGGGCCTACCAACGAGCAGTACTTC
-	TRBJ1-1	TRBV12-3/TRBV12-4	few	CASTTPRLQGTEAFF	TGTGCCAGCACGACCCCACGTCTTCAGGGCACTGAAGCTTTCTTT
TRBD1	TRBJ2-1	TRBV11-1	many	CASSLGGTGGYNEQFF	TGTGCCAGCAGCTTGGGGGGGACAGGGGGCTACAATGAGCAGTTCTTC
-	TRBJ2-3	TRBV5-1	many	CASSPGLGTDTQYF	TGCGCCAGCAGCCCGGGACTTGGCACAGATACGCAGTATTTT
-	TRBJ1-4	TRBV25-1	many	CASSEHRDGNEKLFF	TGTGCCAGCAGTGAACACCGGGACGGTAATGAAAAACTGTTTTTT
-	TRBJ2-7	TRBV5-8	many	CASRNFRLSYEQYF	TGTGCCAGCAGAAATTTCAGGCTCTCCTACGAGCAGTACTTC
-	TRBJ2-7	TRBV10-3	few	CAISVGTTLPYEQYF	TGTGCCATCAGTGTCGGGACGACGTTACCCTACGAGCAGTACTTC
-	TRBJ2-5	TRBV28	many	CASSGQRGQETQYF	TGTGCCAGCAGCGGACAGCGGGGCCAAGAGACCCAGTACTTC
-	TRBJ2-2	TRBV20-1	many	CSATGTPTGELFF	TGCAGTGCTACCGGGACTCCAACCGGGGAGCTGTTTTTT
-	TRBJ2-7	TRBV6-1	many	CASSPSFGGNEQYF	TGTGCCAGCAGCCCGTCGTTTGGGGGGAACGAGCAGTACTTC
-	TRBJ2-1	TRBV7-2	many	CASSPEGGNEQFF	TGTGCCAGCAGCCCGGAGGGGGGCAATGAGCAGTTCTTC
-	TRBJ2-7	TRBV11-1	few	CASSLDGVYNSYEQYF	TGTGCCAGCAGCTTAGACGGGGTCTACAACTCCTACGAGCAGTACTTC
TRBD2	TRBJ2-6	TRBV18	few	CASTHRGIEASGDSGANVLTF	TGTGCCAGCACACACCGGGGAATAGAGGCTAGCGGGGACTCTGGGGCCAACGTCCTGACTTTC